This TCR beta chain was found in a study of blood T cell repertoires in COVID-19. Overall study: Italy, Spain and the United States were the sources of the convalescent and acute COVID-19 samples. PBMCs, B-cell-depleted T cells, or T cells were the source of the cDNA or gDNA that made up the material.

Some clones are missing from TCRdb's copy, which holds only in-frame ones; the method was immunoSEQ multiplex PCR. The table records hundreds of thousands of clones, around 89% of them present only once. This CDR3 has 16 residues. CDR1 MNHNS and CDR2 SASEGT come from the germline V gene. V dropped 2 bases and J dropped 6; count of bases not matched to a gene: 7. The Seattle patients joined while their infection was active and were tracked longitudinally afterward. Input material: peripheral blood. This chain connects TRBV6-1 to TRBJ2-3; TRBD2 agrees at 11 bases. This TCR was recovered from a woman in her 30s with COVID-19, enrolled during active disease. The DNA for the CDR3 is TGTGCCAGCAGTGAAATGGCTAGCGGGAGGAGGGATACGCAGTATTTT. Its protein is CASSEMASGRRDTQYF.